The clone carrying this TCR beta chain was found many times. Its specificity is not known. The sample is drawn from a study of T cell repertoires in cytomegalovirus infection. About the study: In public TCR beta signatures, there were indications of both CMV infection and matching HLA type.

TCRdb re-called the reads through MiXCR, storing one row per CDR3 protein. The sample has more than 150,000 distinct CDR3 sequences; roughly 19% are singletons. Study-wide results and caveats: HLA-C-restricted CMV clonotypes gave the most frequent clonotype in two of eight donors.

The CDR3 sequence is 16 residues long. V lost 7 bases and J lost 3; bases outside the gene matches: 8. The germline V gene has CDR1 MDHEN and CDR2 SYDVKM. Input material: PBMCs. The sequence was obtained from a human donor in good health (CMV status not recorded). Some clones in this sample may be carry-over from other donors' samples. The chain links TRBV28 to TRBJ2-1; TRBD2 aligns across 11 bases. The DNA for the CDR3 is TGTGCCAGCACCCCGGGACTAGCGGATTACTACAATGAGCAGTTCTTC. This sequence encodes CASTPGLADYYNEQFF.